One and the same sample provided the 5 T cell receptor beta chains below, sequenced in a study of blood T cell repertoires in COVID-19. Data came from immunoSEQ multiplex PCR; TCRdb stores just in-frame clones and leaves some out. The data hold roughly 160,000 clones, with approximately 81% observed a single time. Sequenced input: PBMCs or T cells enriched from blood (not recorded which). Receptors were obtained from a man aged 60 to 75 who had recovered from COVID-19.

The chain carries TRBV11-1 and TRBJ2-5; possibly TRBD2 for D (6 bases). The CDR3 has 13 residues. V lost 3 bases, J lost 2 bases, and 7 bases lay in between. Germline CDR1 reads SGHAT; CDR2 reads FQDESV (reference sequence). Here the CDR3 DNA reads TGTGCCAGCAGCTTGGGACTTCAAGAGACCCAGTACTTC. Translation: CASSLGLQETQYF.

The rearrangement links TRBV7-3 to TRBJ2-7; D possibly corresponds to TRBD2 (6 bases). Germline CDR1 SGHTA, CDR2 FQGTGA. The CDR3 covers 14 residues. V lost 3 bases and J lost 0, with 9 bases in between. The CDR3 is CASSLGGNSYEQYF. DNA of the CDR3: TGTGCCAGCAGCTTGGGGGGAAACTCCTACGAGCAGTACTTC. The full variable domain, its missing parts supplied by reference TRBV7-3 and TRBJ2-7, is GAGVSQTPSNKVTEKGKYVELRCDPISGHTALYWYRQSLGQGPEFLIYFQGTGAADDSGLPNDRFFAVRPEGSVSTLKIQRTERGDSAVYLCASSLGGNSYEQYFGPGTRLTVT.

The CDR3, as DNA: TGTGCCTGGAGTGTAGGAGGAGGGATCAACCAGCCCCAGCATTTT. Amino acid sequence: CAWSVGGGINQPQHF. The V gene is TRBV30, the J gene TRBJ1-5; D gene uncertain. The V end was cut by 0 bases, the J end by 7 bases, with 16 bases between. Per germline, CDR1 GTSNPN and CDR2 SVGIG (reference sequence). CDR3 size: 15 residues.

The chain has TRBV7-2 and TRBJ1-1; D unclear. Trimming removed 5 bases at V and 4 bases at J, with 5 bases between. Per germline, CDR1 SGHTA and CDR2 FQGNSA. The CDR3 is 11 residues long. DNA for the CDR3: TGTGCCAGCAGCCGGGGCACTGAAGCTTTCTTT. This encodes CASSRGTEAFF.

The rearrangement links TRBV28 to TRBJ2-1; 10 bases match TRBD2. Germline CDR1 is MDHEN and CDR2 is SYDVKM. Trimming removed 5 bases from V and 0 bases from J; junction bases left unmatched: 7. This CDR3 region has 17 residues. The CDR3 DNA sequence: TGTGCCAGCAGTACCCTAGCGGGGGTAAGCTCCTACAATGAGCAGTTCTTC. Its protein is CASSTLAGVSSYNEQFF.